The 3 T cell receptor beta chains presented below share a single source sample, sequenced in a study of blood T cell repertoires in COVID-19. This table comes from immunoSEQ multiplex PCR, and its TCRdb copy is limited to in-frame clones, with some not included. This sample yields hundreds of thousands of clones, of which roughly 87% are seen a single time; approximately 9% belongs to the top ten. Sequencing was done on a sample of PBMCs or T cells enriched from blood (not recorded which). The receptor set was obtained from a woman aged 18-29 years who had recovered from COVID-19.

The chain joins TRBV18 to TRBJ2-7; possible D gene TRBD2, 5 bases. Trimming removed 3 bases from V and 4 bases from J, with 13 bases in between. CDR3 length: 14 amino acids. CDR1 is KGHSH and CDR2 is LQKENI in the germline V gene. The CDR3 sequence: CASSPPIRGYEQYF. The CDR3 DNA reads as TGTGCCAGCTCACCCCCGATACGAGGGTACGAGCAGTACTTC.

The rearrangement links TRBV9 to TRBJ1-4; D possibly corresponds to TRBD1 (6 bases). Germline CDR1 reads SGDLS; CDR2 reads YYNGEE. The CDR3 is 14 residues long. V was clipped by 4 bases and J by 6 bases, with 13 bases between them. CDR3 sequence (DNA): TGTGCCAGCAGCCACGGACAGAACTATGAAAAACTGTTTTTT. Its protein product is CASSHGQNYEKLFF. The whole variable domain, remainder taken from reference TRBV9 and TRBJ1-4, is DSGVTQTPKHLITATGQRVTLRCSPRSGDLSVYWYQQSLDQGLQFLIQYYNGEERAKGNILERFSAQQFPDLHSELNLSSLELGDSALYFCASSHGQNYEKLFFGSGTQLSVL.

The chain couples TRBV7-8 to TRBJ1-1, with a tentative D call TRBD1 (5 bases). The CDR3 covers 16 residues. Germline assignment: CDR1 SGHVS and CDR2 FQNEAQ. V lost 5 bases and J lost 6, with 22 bases in between. CDR3 nucleotides: TGTGCCAGCAGCGCCCGGGACTCCCGCTGGTCTTCTGAAGCTTTCTTT. This translates into CASSARDSRWSSEAFF.